One sample yielded the 16 T cell receptor beta chains listed below, sequenced in a study of blood T cell repertoires in COVID-19. Using immunoSEQ multiplex PCR, the repertoire was profiled, and TCRdb retains in-frame clones only, with some absent. This table holds about 400,000 clones, around 87% found once. Material: peripheral blood. The source of these receptors is a human donor in a cohort sampled during active COVID-19.

CDR3 region: CASNRFGGPGESTEAFF. CDR3 DNA sequence: TGTGCCAGTAACCGTTTCGGGGGGCCGGGAGAGAGCACTGAAGCTTTCTTT. V is TRBV19 and J is TRBJ1-1; possibly TRBD1 for D (6 bases). Per germline, CDR1 LNHDA and CDR2 SQIVND (reference sequence). With 7 bases removed from V and 4 bases from J, the gap between germline ends came to 25 bases. The CDR3 totals 17 residues. The entire variable domain, with the rest obtained from reference TRBV19 and TRBJ1-1, is as follows: DGGITQSPKYLFRKEGQNVTLSCEQNLNHDAMYWYRQDPGQGLRLIYYSQIVNDFQKGDIAEGYSVSREKKESFPLTVTSAQKNPTAFYLCASNRFGGPGESTEAFFGQGTRLTVV.

CDR3 nucleotides: TGTGCCAGCAGTTCTAGCCCGTCCGGGTTTTGGGCAGAAGGGACCGGGGAGCTGTTTTTT. This sequence encodes CASSSSPSGFWAEGTGELFF. V gene TRBV27 combines with J gene TRBJ2-2; the D gene is possibly TRBD2 (5 bases). Looked up from germline, CDR1 is MNHEY and CDR2 is SMNVEV (reference sequence). V was clipped by 4 bases and J by 5 bases, with 29 bases between them. The CDR3 spans 20 residues.

The chain carries TRBV5-1 and TRBJ2-1; D perhaps matches TRBD2 (6 bases). The CDR3 runs to 17 residues. Germline CDR1 and CDR2: SGHRS and YFSETQ. Trimming cost V 0 bases and J 1 base, with 14 bases left between them. The CDR3 nucleotides read TGCGCCAGCAGCTTGGCAACTCTAGGGACTTCCTACAATGAGCAGTTCTTC. This encodes CASSLATLGTSYNEQFF.

The rearrangement links TRBV6-4 to TRBJ2-1; 9 positions agree with TRBD1. Germline V CDR1 and CDR2: MRHNA, SNTAGT. CDR3 size: 16 residues. Trimming cost V 3 bases and J 3 bases; bases outside gene matches: 6. CDR3 coding DNA: TGTGCCAGCAGTGATCCCGACAGGGGGGGCTACAATGAGCAGTTCTTC. It encodes CASSDPDRGGYNEQFF.

This clone was found a few times. The CDR3 is CASSVFTGGLEGWPQHF. CDR3 nucleotides: TGTGCCAGCAGTGTTTTTACAGGGGGCCTGGAGGGGTGGCCCCAGCATTTT. The rearrangement links TRBV6-1 to TRBJ1-5; 9 bases line up with TRBD1. The trim removed 4 bases at V and 9 bases at J, leaving 16 bases unmatched. The germline gives CDR1 MNHNS, CDR2 SASEGT. The CDR3 covers 17 residues.

V usage is TRBV4-1 and J usage is TRBJ2-7, with TRBD2 as a possible D gene (5 bases). With 0 bases removed from V and 1 base from J, the gap between germline ends came to 7 bases. Germline V gives CDR1 MGHRA, CDR2 YSYEKL. The length of the CDR3 is 14 residues. The chain's CDR3 is CASSQDSGSYEQYF. The DNA of the CDR3 is TGCGCCAGCAGCCAAGATTCGGGGTCCTACGAGCAGTACTTC.

As DNA, the CDR3 is TGTGCCAGCAGCTTCACCTGGACAGGGGAAAGCTCCTACGAGCAGTACTTC. As protein: CASSFTWTGESSYEQYF. The chain carries TRBV7-9 and TRBJ2-7; 9 bases match TRBD1. The CDR3 spans 17 residues. The V gene's germline CDR1 is SEHNR and CDR2 FQNEAQ (reference sequence). Losses at the gene ends were 3 bases for V and 0 bases for J; bases not matched to a gene: 9.

This rearrangement joins TRBV10-2 to TRBJ1-6, with 10 nucleotides matching TRBD1. This CDR3 has 15 amino acids. With 8 bases clipped from V and 7 bases from J, the junction kept 8 bases outside the gene matches. Germline V gives CDR1 WSHSY, CDR2 SAAADI. The CDR3 nucleotides are TGCGCCAGCGGGGAGACAGGGGGCCCGAATTCACCCCTCCACTTT. Translated: CASGETGGPNSPLHF.

This chain links TRBV6-6 with TRBJ2-7; 7 positions agree with TRBD1. CDR1 and CDR2 from the germline V gene are MNHNY and SVGAGI (reference sequence). The J segment lost 6 bases and the V segment lost 6 bases, leaving 11 bases of the junction unmatched. The CDR3 contains 14 residues. The CDR3 sequence is CASSGLTGSIEQYF. In DNA, the CDR3 is TGTGCCAGCAGCGGGCTGACAGGGTCGATCGAGCAGTACTTC.

The chain has TRBV3-1 (or the pseudogene TRBV3-2) and TRBJ1-4; D is possibly TRBD1 (5 bases). Trimming shortened V by 5 bases and J by 0 bases, and 13 bases separated the two germline ends. The CDR3 contains 16 residues. CDR1 LGHDT and CDR2 YNNKEL come from the germline V gene (reference sequence). The CDR3 reads CASSTPRGPTNEKLFF. In nucleotides, the CDR3 is TGTGCCAGCAGCACCCCAAGGGGTCCAACTAATGAAAAACTGTTTTTT.

The CDR3 coding sequence is TGTGCCAGTAGTCCACAACAGGGTCTGGCAGCTTTCTTT. It yields the protein CASSPQQGLAAFF. The chain joins TRBV19 to TRBJ1-1; the D gene is possibly TRBD1 (6 bases). This CDR3 has 13 residues. Between the trimmed V and J ends, which lost 5 bases and 10 bases, there was a span of 17 bases. Germline CDR1 LNHDA, CDR2 SQIVND (reference sequence).

The chain combines TRBV19 with TRBJ2-6, with 8 positions matching TRBD1. The junction had 6 bases not matched to a gene; V was cut back by 5 bases and J by 0 bases. The CDR3 consists of 17 residues. CDR1 is LNHDA and CDR2 is SQIVND in the germline V gene (reference sequence). For the CDR3, the DNA is TGTGCCAGTAGTCCAGGACAGGGAAGCTCTGGGGCCAACGTCCTGACTTTC. Amino acid sequence: CASSPGQGSSGANVLTF.

The gene calls are TRBV5-6 and TRBJ2-7; 7 bases match TRBD2. Germline CDR1 reads SGHDT; CDR2 reads YYEEEE. There are 14 residues in the CDR3. Germline trimming cut 3 bases from V and 2 bases from J; bases unmatched to any gene: 5. The chain's CDR3 is CASSSSGETYEQYF. CDR3 in DNA: TGTGCCAGCAGCTCCAGCGGGGAGACCTACGAGCAGTACTTC.

The chain recombines TRBV5-1 with TRBJ2-7; D gene ambiguous. The V and J ends lost 4 bases and 2 bases respectively, with 10 bases between them. This CDR3 is 13 amino acids long. Germline loops: CDR1 SGHRS, CDR2 YFSETQ. The DNA of the CDR3 is TGCGCCAGCAGCGTTGGAGCGCCCTACGAGCAGTACTTC. Amino acid sequence: CASSVGAPYEQYF.

The CDR3 DNA is TGTGCCAGTGCGTCAGGCGTTAACACTGAAGCTTTCTTT. Protein product: CASASGVNTEAFF. The chain joins TRBV11-2 to TRBJ1-1; D gene ambiguous. The CDR3 runs 13 residues. Germline values: CDR1 SGHAT, CDR2 FQNNGV. Trimming took off 9 bases at V and 2 bases at J, with 13 bases between the two ends.

The rearrangement joins TRBV6-2 or TRBV6-3 to TRBJ1-2; D is perhaps TRBD1 (6 bases). The germline gives CDR1 MNHEY, CDR2 SVGEGT. V gave up 2 bases and J gave up 7 bases, with 17 bases separating them. The CDR3 spans 15 residues. The CDR3 DNA reads TGTGCCAGCAGTTACACGGGGGGCGCGCCCCCTGGCTACACCTTC. Encoded protein: CASSYTGGAPPGYTF.